This TCR beta chain was sequenced in a study of T cell responses to AZD1222 COVID-19 vaccine. Overall study: Whether given at about 4 or about 12 weeks, second doses were pooled. Study results and limitations: Donors were chiefly white British, with a greater number of females, and clonal diversity was perhaps underestimated. The CD4 TCRs associated with vaccination extended across spike and predominated at 160-218 and 743-854. Just five to seven AZD1222 recipients tested seropositive at baseline.

The assay was immunoSEQ multiplex PCR, and TCRdb's table has in-frame clones only and misses some. The sample yields under 200,000 clones, roughly 90% seen once. About this clone: What it binds is not known.

The CDR3 is 16 residues long. Germline lookup yields CDR1 MDHEN and CDR2 SYDVKM. V gave up 3 bases and J gave up 4 bases; unmatched junction bases: 9. The chain couples TRBV28 to TRBJ1-3; 7 bases are shared with TRBD1. The TCR sequence derives from an adult in good health. The sequencing used peripheral blood, collected on day 0 of AZD1222 vaccination. The CDR3 is CASSFGVTGYGNTIYF. The DNA for the CDR3 is TGTGCCAGCAGTTTTGGGGTGACAGGGTACGGAAACACCATATATTTT. The whole variable domain, filled in from reference TRBV28 and TRBJ1-3, reads DVKVTQSSRYLVKRTGEKVFLECVQDMDHENMFWYRQDPGLGLRLIYFSYDVKMKEKGDIPEGYSVSREKKERFSLILESASTNQTSMYLCASSFGVTGYGNTIYFGEGSWLTVV.